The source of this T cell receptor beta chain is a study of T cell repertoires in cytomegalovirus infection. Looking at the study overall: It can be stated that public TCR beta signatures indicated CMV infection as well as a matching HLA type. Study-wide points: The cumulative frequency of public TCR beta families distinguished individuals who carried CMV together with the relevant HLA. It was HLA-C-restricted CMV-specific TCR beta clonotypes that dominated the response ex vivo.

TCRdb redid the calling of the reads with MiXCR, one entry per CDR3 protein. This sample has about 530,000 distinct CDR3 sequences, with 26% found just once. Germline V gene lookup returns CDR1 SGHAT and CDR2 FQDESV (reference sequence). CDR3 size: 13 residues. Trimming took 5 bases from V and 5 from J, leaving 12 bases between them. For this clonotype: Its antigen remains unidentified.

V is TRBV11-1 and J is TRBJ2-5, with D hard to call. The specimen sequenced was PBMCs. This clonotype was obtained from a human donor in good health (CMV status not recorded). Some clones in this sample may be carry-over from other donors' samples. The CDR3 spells CASSRTDGETQYF. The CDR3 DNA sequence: TGTGCCAGCAGCCGAACGGATGGGGAGACCCAGTACTTC.